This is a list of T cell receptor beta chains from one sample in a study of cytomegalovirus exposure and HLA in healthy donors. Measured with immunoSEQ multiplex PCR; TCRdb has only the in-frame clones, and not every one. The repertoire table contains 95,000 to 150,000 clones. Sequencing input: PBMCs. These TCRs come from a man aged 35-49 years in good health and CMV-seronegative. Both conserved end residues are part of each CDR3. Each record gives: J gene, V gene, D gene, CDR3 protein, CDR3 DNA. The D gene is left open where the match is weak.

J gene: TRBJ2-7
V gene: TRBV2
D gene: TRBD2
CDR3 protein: CASTVGTSGHPYEQYF
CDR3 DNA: TGTGCCAGCACCGTCGGGACTAGCGGGCACCCCTACGAGCAGTACTTC

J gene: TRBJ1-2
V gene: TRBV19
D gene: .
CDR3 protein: CASSRRGGNTYGYTF
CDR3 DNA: TGTGCCAGTAGTAGGAGAGGGGGAAACACTTATGGCTACACCTTC

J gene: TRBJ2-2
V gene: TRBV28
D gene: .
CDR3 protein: CASRDSKTGELFF
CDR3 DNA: TGTGCCAGCAGGGACAGTAAAACCGGGGAGCTGTTTTTT

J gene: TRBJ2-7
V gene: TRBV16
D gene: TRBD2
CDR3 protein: CASSQSRTSYEQYF
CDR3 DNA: TGTGCCAGCAGCCAATCCCGGACTAGCTACGAGCAGTACTTC

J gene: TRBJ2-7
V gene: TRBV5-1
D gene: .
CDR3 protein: CASSPGTTSSYEQYF
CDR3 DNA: TGCGCCAGCAGTCCCGGGACAACCTCCTCCTACGAGCAGTACTTC

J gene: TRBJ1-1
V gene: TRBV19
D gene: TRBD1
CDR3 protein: CASSTKTGVMNTEAFF
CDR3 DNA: TGTGCCAGTAGTACCAAGACAGGGGTTATGAACACTGAAGCTTTCTTT

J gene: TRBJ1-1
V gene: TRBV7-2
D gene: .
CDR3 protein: CASSLLGAGYTEAFF
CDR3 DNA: TGTGCCAGCAGCTTACTAGGGGCTGGGTACACTGAAGCTTTCTTT

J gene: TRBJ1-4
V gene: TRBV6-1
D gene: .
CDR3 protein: CASSLQGEKLFF
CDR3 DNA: TGTGCCAGCAGTCTTCAGGGGGAAAAACTGTTTTTT

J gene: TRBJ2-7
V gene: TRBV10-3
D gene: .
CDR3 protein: CAIRNEGTFYEQYF
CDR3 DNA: TGTGCCATCAGGAACGAGGGGACTTTCTACGAGCAGTACTTC

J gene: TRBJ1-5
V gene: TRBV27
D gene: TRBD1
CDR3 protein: CASSPGTENQPQHF
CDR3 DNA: TGTGCCAGCAGTCCCGGGACAGAAAATCAGCCCCAGCATTTT

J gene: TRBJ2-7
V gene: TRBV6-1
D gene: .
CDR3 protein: CASRTLAPSSYEQYF
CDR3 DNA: TGTGCCAGCAGGACCCTAGCGCCAAGCTCCTACGAGCAGTACTTC

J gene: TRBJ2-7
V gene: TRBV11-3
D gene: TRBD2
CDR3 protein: CASSLTSGAYEQYF
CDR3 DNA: TGTGCCAGCAGCTTAACTAGCGGGGCCTACGAGCAGTACTTC

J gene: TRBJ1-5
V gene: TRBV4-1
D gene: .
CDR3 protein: CASSRHPGDGGNQPQHF
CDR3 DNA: TGCGCCAGCAGCCGACACCCAGGGGACGGGGGCAATCAGCCCCAGCATTTT

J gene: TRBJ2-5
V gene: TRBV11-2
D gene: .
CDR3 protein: CASSSAAFGKAQYF
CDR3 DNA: TGTGCCAGCAGCTCGGCGGCCTTCGGGAAGGCCCAGTACTTC

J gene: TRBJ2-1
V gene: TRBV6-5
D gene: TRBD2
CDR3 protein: CASSPQTGGHNEQFF
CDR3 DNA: TGTGCCAGCAGTCCTCAAACGGGAGGCCACAATGAGCAGTTCTTC

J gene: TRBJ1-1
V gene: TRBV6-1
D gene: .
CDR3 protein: CASRVGSEAFF
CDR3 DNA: TGTGCCAGCAGAGTCGGGAGCGAAGCTTTCTTT

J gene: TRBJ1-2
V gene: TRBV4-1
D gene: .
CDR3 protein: CASSQGAVQGYYTF
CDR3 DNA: TGCGCCAGCAGCCAAGGCGCCGTGCAGGGGTACTACACCTTC

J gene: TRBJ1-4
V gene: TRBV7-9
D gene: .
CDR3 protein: CASSLHGGGTNEKLFF
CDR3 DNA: TGTGCCAGCAGCCTACATGGGGGAGGTACTAATGAAAAACTGTTTTTT

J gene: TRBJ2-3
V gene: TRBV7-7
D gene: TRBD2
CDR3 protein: CASSPGVAGGFTDTQYF
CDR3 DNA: TGTGCTAGCAGCCCAGGGGTAGCGGGAGGGTTCACAGATACGCAGTATTTT

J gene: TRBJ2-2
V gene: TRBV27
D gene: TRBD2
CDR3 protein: CASSLPRTSGSARTGELFF
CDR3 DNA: TGTGCCAGCAGTTTACCACGGACTAGCGGGAGTGCGAGGACCGGGGAGCTGTTTTTT

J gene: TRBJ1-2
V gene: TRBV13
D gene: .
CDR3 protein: CASSAGASYTF
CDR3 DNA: TGTGCCAGCAGCGCGGGGGCTTCCTACACCTTC

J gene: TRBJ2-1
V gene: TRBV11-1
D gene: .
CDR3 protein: CASSSLSRNEQFF
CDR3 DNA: TGTGCCAGCAGCTCGCTTAGCCGCAATGAGCAGTTCTTC

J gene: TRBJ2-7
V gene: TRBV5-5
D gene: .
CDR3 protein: CASSHREGYEQYF
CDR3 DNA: TGTGCCAGCAGCCACAGGGAGGGCTACGAGCAGTACTTC

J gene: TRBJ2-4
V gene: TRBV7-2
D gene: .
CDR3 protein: CASSLVAAADGIQYF
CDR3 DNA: TGTGCCAGCAGCTTAGTGGCGGCCGCTGATGGCATTCAGTACTTC

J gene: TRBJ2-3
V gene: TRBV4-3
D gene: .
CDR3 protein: CASSQGGRREDTQYF
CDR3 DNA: TGCGCCAGCAGCCAAGGGGGGAGGAGGGAAGATACGCAGTATTTT

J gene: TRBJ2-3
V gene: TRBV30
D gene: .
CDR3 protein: CAWSRGTDTDTQYF
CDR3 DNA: TGTGCCTGGAGTAGGGGAACAGACACAGATACGCAGTATTTT

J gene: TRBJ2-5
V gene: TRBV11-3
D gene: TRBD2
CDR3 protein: CASSHGTKQETQYF
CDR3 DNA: TGTGCCAGCAGCCACGGGACTAAGCAAGAGACCCAGTACTTC

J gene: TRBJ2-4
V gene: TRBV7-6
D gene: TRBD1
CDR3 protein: CASSLGTGAEYIQYF
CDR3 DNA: TGTGCCAGCAGCTTAGGGACAGGGGCCGAGTACATTCAGTACTTC

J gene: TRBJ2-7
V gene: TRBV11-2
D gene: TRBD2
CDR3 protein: CASSRPGGPTYEQYF
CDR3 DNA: TGTGCCAGCAGCCGTCCGGGGGGGCCTACCTACGAGCAGTACTTC

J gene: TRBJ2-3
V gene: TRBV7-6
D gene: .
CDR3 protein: CASSLKLGDTQYF
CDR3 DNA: TGTGCCAGCAGCTTGAAACTCGGAGATACGCAGTATTTT

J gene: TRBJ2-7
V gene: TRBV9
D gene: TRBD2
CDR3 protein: CASSVGLAETPYEQYF
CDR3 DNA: TGTGCCAGCAGCGTAGGGCTAGCGGAGACCCCCTACGAGCAGTACTTC